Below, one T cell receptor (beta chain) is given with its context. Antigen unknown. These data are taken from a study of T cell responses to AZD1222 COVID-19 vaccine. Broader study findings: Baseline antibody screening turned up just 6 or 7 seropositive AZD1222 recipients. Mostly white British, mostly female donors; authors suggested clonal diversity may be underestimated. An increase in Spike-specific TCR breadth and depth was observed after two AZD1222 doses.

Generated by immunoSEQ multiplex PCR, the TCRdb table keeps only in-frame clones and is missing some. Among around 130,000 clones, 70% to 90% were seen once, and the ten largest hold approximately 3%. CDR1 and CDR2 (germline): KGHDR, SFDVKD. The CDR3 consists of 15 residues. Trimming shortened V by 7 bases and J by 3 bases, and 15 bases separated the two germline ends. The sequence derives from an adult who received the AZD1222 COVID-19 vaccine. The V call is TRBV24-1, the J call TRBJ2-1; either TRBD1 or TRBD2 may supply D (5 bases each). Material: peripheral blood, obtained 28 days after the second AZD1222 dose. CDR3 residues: CATSSDRDDYNEQFF. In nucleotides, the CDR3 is TGTGCCACCAGCAGCGACCGGGACGACTACAATGAGCAGTTCTTC.